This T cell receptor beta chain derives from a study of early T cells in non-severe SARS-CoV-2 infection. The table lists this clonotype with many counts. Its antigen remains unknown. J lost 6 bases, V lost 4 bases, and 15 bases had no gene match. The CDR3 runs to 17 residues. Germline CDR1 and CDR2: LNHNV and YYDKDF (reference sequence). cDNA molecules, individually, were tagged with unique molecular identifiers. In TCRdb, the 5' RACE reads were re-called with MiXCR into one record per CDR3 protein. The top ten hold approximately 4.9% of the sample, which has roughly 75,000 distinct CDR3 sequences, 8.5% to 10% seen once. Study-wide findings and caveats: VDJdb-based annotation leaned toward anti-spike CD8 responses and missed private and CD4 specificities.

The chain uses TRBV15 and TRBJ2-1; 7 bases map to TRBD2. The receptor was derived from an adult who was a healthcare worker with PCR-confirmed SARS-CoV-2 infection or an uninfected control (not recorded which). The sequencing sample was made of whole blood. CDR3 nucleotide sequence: TGTGCCACCAGCAACACCCGTCCTAGCGGCAACCTCAATGAGCAGTTCTTC. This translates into CATSNTRPSGNLNEQFF.